The 23 T cell receptor beta chains reported below all come from one sample, sequenced in a study of blood T cell repertoires in COVID-19. Produced via immunoSEQ multiplex PCR; TCRdb's table is partial and in-frame only. In the table there are a few hundred thousand clones, roughly nine tenths of which are singletons. Input material: peripheral blood. These receptor sequences come from a man between 18 and 35 years old with active or convalescent COVID-19.

The chain joins TRBV6-5 to TRBJ2-7; D is undetermined. CDR3 length equals 12 residues. V lost 8 bases and J lost 3, with 11 bases in between. Germline V CDR1 and CDR2: MNHEY, SVGAGI. CDR3 DNA sequence: TGTGCCAGCGCCGGTTCCCTCTACGAGCAGTACTTC. Its protein product is CASAGSLYEQYF.

This chain connects TRBV4-1 to TRBJ1-1, with D unresolved. V was cut by 5 bases and J by 3 bases, with 7 bases left in between. Germline values: CDR1 MGHRA, CDR2 YSYEKL. This CDR3 contains 12 residues. The CDR3, as DNA: TGCGCCAGCAGCTCCGGGTACACTGAAGCTTTCTTT. Translated: CASSSGYTEAFF.

This sequence joins TRBV9 and TRBJ1-2; no firm D call. The CDR3 runs 12 residues. V lost 4 bases and J lost 1, with 5 bases in between. Germline values: CDR1 SGDLS, CDR2 YYNGEE. The CDR3 coding sequence is TGTGCCAGCAGCCCCAATAACTATGGCTACACCTTC. Protein product: CASSPNNYGYTF. Using reference TRBV9 and TRBJ1-2 for the parts outside the CDR3, the full variable domain is DSGVTQTPKHLITATGQRVTLRCSPRSGDLSVYWYQQSLDQGLQFLIQYYNGEERAKGNILERFSAQQFPDLHSELNLSSLELGDSALYFCASSPNNYGYTFGSGTRLTVV.

This clone was recorded only once. The chain couples TRBV28 to TRBJ1-1; D might be TRBD1 (6 bases). Germline-derived CDR1 and CDR2 are MDHEN and SYDVKM. This CDR3 has 15 residues. The V and J ends lost 7 bases and 1 base respectively, with 16 bases between them. The CDR3 here is CASKTGTMWNTEAFF. CDR3 nucleotide sequence: TGTGCCAGCAAGACAGGCACCATGTGGAACACTGAAGCTTTCTTT.

V and J are TRBV7-7 and TRBJ2-7; 8 bases line up with TRBD1. Germline V CDR1 and CDR2: SSHAT, FNYEAQ (reference sequence). The trim removed 4 bases at V and 6 bases at J, leaving 8 bases unmatched. The CDR3 covers 14 residues. This CDR3 reads CASSSSDRVGEQYF. CDR3 nucleotides: TGTGCCAGCAGCTCCTCGGACAGGGTAGGCGAGCAGTACTTC.

CDR3 in DNA: TGTGCCAGCAGTGAAGATCGTTGGGGGCCACCCCTCCAGTACTTC. This codes for CASSEDRWGPPLQYF. The genes are TRBV6-1 and TRBJ2-7; D is perhaps TRBD1 (6 bases). V gave up 1 base and J gave up 10 bases, with 20 bases separating them. The CDR3 loop spans 15 amino acids. CDR1 and CDR2 from the germline V gene are MNHNS and SASEGT.

V gene TRBV15 combines with J gene TRBJ2-3; a possible D gene is TRBD1 (5 bases). The V gene lost 10 bases and the J gene lost 6 bases, with 26 bases spanning the gap. The CDR3 has 16 amino acids. CDR1 and CDR2 from the germline V gene are LNHNV and YYDKDF (reference sequence). The CDR3 DNA follows: TGTGCCATTGGAATGGGGCGGTTTAAGGCAGGGGATACGCAGTATTTT. Translated, it gives CAIGMGRFKAGDTQYF.

This rearrangement joins TRBV2 to TRBJ1-2; weak D call: TRBD1 (6 bases). Looked up from germline, CDR1 is SNHLY and CDR2 is FYNNEI. The CDR3 has 18 residues. V was clipped by 1 base and J by 2 bases, with 20 bases between them. CDR3 loop: CASSEGLRRGGWNYGYTF. DNA for the CDR3: TGTGCCAGCAGTGAAGGGTTGCGCAGGGGCGGTTGGAACTATGGCTACACCTTC.

This clone occurred once. The chain is built from TRBV3-1 (or the pseudogene TRBV3-2) and TRBJ1-3, with D possibly being TRBD1 (5 bases). The CDR3 has 20 amino acids. The germline V gene encodes CDR1 LGHDT and CDR2 YNNKEL (reference sequence). Trimming took 0 bases from V and 0 from J, leaving 21 bases between them. This CDR3 reads CASSQEGWTLLGNSGNTIYF. CDR3 nucleotide sequence: TGTGCCAGCAGCCAAGAGGGTTGGACACTCCTGGGTAACTCTGGAAACACCATATATTTT.

The chain combines TRBV29-1 with TRBJ1-6; 9 positions agree with TRBD1. Germline V CDR1 and CDR2: SQVTM, ANQGSEA. The CDR3 extends over 13 amino acids. Trimming removed 6 bases from V and 9 bases from J; junction bases left unmatched: 6. The CDR3 sequence: CSVLTGGASPLHF. For the CDR3, the DNA is TGCAGCGTGTTAACAGGGGGCGCTTCACCCCTCCACTTT.

CDR3 protein: CASSLRAGALSEQFF. In nucleotides, the CDR3 is TGTGCCAGCAGCTTAAGGGCGGGAGCTTTGAGTGAGCAGTTCTTC. The V gene is TRBV7-3, the J gene TRBJ2-1; 7 bases fit TRBD2. Germline V lookup: CDR1 SGHTA, CDR2 FQGTGA. V was clipped by 1 base and J by 9 bases; unmatched bases: 9. The CDR3 runs to 15 residues.

This clone was detected once. The chain employs TRBV5-1 and TRBJ2-1, with D possibly TRBD2 on 6 matching bases. Germline V gene data show CDR1 as SGHRS and CDR2 as YFSETQ. The CDR3 is 13 residues long. V dropped 5 bases and J dropped 4 bases, with 10 bases sitting between them. CDR3 nucleotide sequence: TGCGCCAGCAGGCGGGACTTGTACAATGAGCAGTTCTTC. This translates into CASRRDLYNEQFF.

The rearrangement uses TRBV2 and TRBJ2-2, with D possibly being TRBD1 (5 bases). The germline V gene has CDR1 SNHLY and CDR2 FYNNEI. V was pared by 7 bases and J by 0 bases, with 12 bases between. CDR3 length: 15 amino acids. The CDR3 DNA follows: TGTGCCAGCACTGCCATAGGGGCGAACACCGGGGAGCTGTTTTTT. It specifies CASTAIGANTGELFF.

The chain carries TRBV7-9 and TRBJ1-1; 10 bases line up with TRBD1. This CDR3 comprises 16 residues. CDR1 and CDR2 (germline): SEHNR, FQNEAQ (reference sequence). V was clipped by 5 bases and J by 1 base; unmatched bases: 7. DNA of the CDR3: TGTGCCAGCAGCCCACCGGACAGGGGGTGGAACACTGAAGCTTTCTTT. Translation gives CASSPPDRGWNTEAFF.

The chain carries TRBV29-1 and TRBJ2-3, with 9 bases identical to TRBD1. Germline trimming cut 6 bases from V and 1 base from J; bases unmatched to any gene: 11. Germline loops: CDR1 SQVTM, CDR2 ANQGSEA. The CDR3 is 16 residues long. CDR3 loop: CSVKLGQGYGTDTQYF. In DNA, the CDR3 is TGCAGCGTCAAACTAGGACAGGGGTACGGCACAGATACGCAGTATTTT.

The chain joins TRBV12-1 to TRBJ1-4; no DNA check was done on the table's D call, TRBD1. TRBV12-1 is tagged as a pseudogene. This CDR3 spans 16 amino acids. This CDR3 reads CASRTIDRGLNEKLFF. The CDR3 coding sequence is TGTGCCAGCAGAACAATAGACAGGGGATTAAATGAAAAACTGTTTTTT.

V and J are TRBV7-3 and TRBJ1-2; D gene ambiguous. The V and J ends lost 0 bases and 8 bases respectively, with 10 bases between them. CDR3 size: 13 residues. Germline loops: CDR1 SGHTA, CDR2 FQGTGA. Here the CDR3 DNA reads TGTGCCAGCAGCTTAACTCTCCGGGAAGGCTACACCTTC. This sequence encodes CASSLTLREGYTF.

This clone occurred a few times. V is TRBV9 and J is TRBJ1-1; TRBD1 might be the D (5 bases). The CDR3 runs 15 residues. Deletions cut 3 bases from V and 1 base from J, with 13 bases between. Germline CDR1 SGDLS, CDR2 YYNGEE. CDR3 in DNA: TGTGCCAGCAGCGGTTCGGGGGGTTGGAACACTGAAGCTTTCTTT. As protein: CASSGSGGWNTEAFF.

CDR3: CASSIPGLSTEAFF. The CDR3 coding sequence is TGTGCCAGTAGTATTCCCGGACTGTCTACTGAAGCTTTCTTT. The chain couples TRBV19 to TRBJ1-1; D gene uncertain. Per the germline V gene, CDR1 is LNHDA and CDR2 is SQIVND (reference sequence). The CDR3 totals 14 residues. V lost 3 bases and J lost 5, with 13 bases in between.

This chain links TRBV18 with TRBJ2-7, with 9 bases lining up with TRBD1. This CDR3 comprises 15 residues. V lost 5 bases, J lost 6 bases, and 11 bases stayed unmatched. The germline V gene encodes CDR1 KGHSH and CDR2 LQKENI. CDR3 nucleotides: TGTGCCAGCTCAGCATCGGACAGGGGTAGGGGCGAGCAGTACTTC. It codes for CASSASDRGRGEQYF.

The chain couples TRBV27 to TRBJ2-5; unclear D gene. Trimming removed 6 bases at V and 0 bases at J, with 11 bases between. This CDR3 is built from 14 residues. CDR1 is MNHEY and CDR2 is SMNVEV in the germline V gene (reference sequence). The CDR3: CASRPFDYQETQYF. In DNA, the CDR3 is TGTGCCAGCAGGCCGTTTGACTACCAAGAGACCCAGTACTTC.

This chain uses TRBV2 with TRBJ1-2; maybe TRBD1 (6 bases). V shed 5 bases and J shed 4 bases, with 29 bases lying between them. The CDR3 covers 19 residues. Germline CDR1 reads SNHLY; CDR2 reads FYNNEI. CDR3 in DNA: TGTGCCAGCAGTCCTTTTCGCAGGGACACCTCTTTCAGAGGCTATGGCTACACCTTC. This sequence encodes CASSPFRRDTSFRGYGYTF.

V and J are TRBV9 and TRBJ1-1; D may be TRBD1 (5 bases). This CDR3 is 15 amino acids long. Germline V gene sequence: CDR1 SGDLS, CDR2 YYNGEE. The V end lost 4 bases, the J end lost 3 bases, and 16 bases lay between the germline ends. CDR3 in DNA: TGTGCCAGCAGCTTCGACGGTGGGGCCCACACTGAAGCTTTCTTT. It codes for CASSFDGGAHTEAFF.